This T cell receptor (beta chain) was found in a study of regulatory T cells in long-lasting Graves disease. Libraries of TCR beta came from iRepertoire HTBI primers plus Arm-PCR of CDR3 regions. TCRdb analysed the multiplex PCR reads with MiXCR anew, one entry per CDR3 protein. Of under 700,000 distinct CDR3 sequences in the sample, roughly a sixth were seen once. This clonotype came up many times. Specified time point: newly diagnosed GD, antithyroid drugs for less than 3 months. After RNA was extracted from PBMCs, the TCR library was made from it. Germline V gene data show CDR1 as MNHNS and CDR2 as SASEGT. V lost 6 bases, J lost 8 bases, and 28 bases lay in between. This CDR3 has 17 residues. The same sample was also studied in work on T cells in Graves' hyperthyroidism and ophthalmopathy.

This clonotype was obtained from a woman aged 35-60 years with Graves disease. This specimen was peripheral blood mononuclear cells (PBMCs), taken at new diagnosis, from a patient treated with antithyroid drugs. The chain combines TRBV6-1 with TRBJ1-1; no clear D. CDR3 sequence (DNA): TGTGCCAGCAGCGAAAGTCGGCCCTGGACTTCTCAACGCGAAGCTTTCTTT. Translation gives CASSESRPWTSQREAFF.